This T cell receptor (beta chain) was captured by sequencing in a study of blood T cell repertoires in COVID-19. Study-wide context: Samples taken during acute and convalescent COVID-19 were collected in the United States, Italy and Spain. The analysed material was cDNA or gDNA that came from T cells, B-cell-depleted T cells, or PBMCs.

TCRdb's copy holds only in-frame clones and misses some; the assay was immunoSEQ multiplex PCR. The table lists 150,000 to 200,000 clones, about 93% of them singletons, with around 0.5% in the top ten. With 2 bases removed from V and 4 bases from J, the gap between germline ends came to 7 bases. Germline CDR1 is KGHSH and CDR2 is LQKENI. The CDR3 runs to 13 residues. The sequence was obtained from a man aged 45 to 65 with acute or convalescent COVID-19. The rearrangement links TRBV18 to TRBJ2-3; D gene unclear. Sequencing was performed on peripheral blood. CDR3 sequence: CASSPTEPDTQYF. CDR3 nucleotide sequence: TGTGCCAGCTCACCAACGGAGCCAGATACGCAGTATTTT.